Shown below are 5 T cell receptor beta chains from a single sample sequenced in a study of a mutant IDH1 vaccine in newly diagnosed glioma. The table came from immunoSEQ multiplex PCR; TCRdb's copy has only in-frame clones and leaves some out. The sample consists of roughly 45,000 clones, approximately 84% of them appearing once. No antigen has been assigned to these receptors. The time point is: week 23, last vaccination. The study gave 300 ug of mutant IDH1 20-mer peptide per vaccine dose, with topical imiquimod. This specimen consisted of PBMCs, obtained from a glioma patient whose treatment included an IDH1 peptide vaccine. The origin of the receptors is a woman between 18 and 30 years old with glioma. Some clones in this sample may be carry-over from other donors' samples.

The chain recombines TRBV6-6 with TRBJ2-7; unclear D gene. V lost 0 bases, J lost 3 bases, and 3 bases lay in between. In germline, CDR1 is MNHNY, CDR2 SVGAGI (reference sequence). The CDR3 loop spans 12 amino acids. The CDR3 sequence: CASSYSNYEQYF. In nucleotides, the CDR3 is TGTGCCAGCAGTTACTCAAACTACGAGCAGTACTTC.

This clone was detected only once. Written as DNA, the CDR3 is TGTGCCAGCAGCTTAACCCACGGGGCGGGCAATCAGCCCCAGCATTTT. As protein: CASSLTHGAGNQPQHF. The V call is TRBV7-9, the J call TRBJ1-5, with a weak D call TRBD1 (5 bases). Germline V gene data show CDR1 as SEHNR and CDR2 as FQNEAQ (reference sequence). The CDR3 runs to 16 residues. Trimming stripped 2 bases from V and 2 bases from J, with 13 bases between.

The chain's CDR3 is CASSEGASRVVNEQFF. The CDR3 DNA reads TGTGCCAGCAGTGAAGGAGCTAGCAGAGTCGTCAATGAGCAGTTCTTC. The chain uses TRBV6-1 and TRBJ2-1, with a possible D match to TRBD2 (5 bases). The germline CDR1 and CDR2 sequences are MNHNS and SASEGT. V dropped 1 base and J dropped 6 bases, with 16 bases sitting between them. This CDR3 contains 16 residues.

This clone was counted once. The V call is TRBV5-6, the J call TRBJ2-1, with D maybe TRBD2 (6 bases). This CDR3 contains 14 residues. Looked up from germline, CDR1 is SGHDT and CDR2 is YYEEEE. Trimming left V 4 bases short and J 10 bases short, with 18 bases between. The CDR3: CASSAGTSRGEQFF. The CDR3 bases are TGTGCCAGCAGCGCCGGGACTTCCCGCGGGGAGCAGTTCTTC. The full variable domain, completed using reference TRBV5-6 and TRBJ2-1, is DAGVTQSPTHLIKTRGQQVTLRCSPKSGHDTVSWYQQALGQGPQFIFQYYEEEERQRGNFPDRFSGHQFPNYSSELNVNALLLGDSALYLCASSAGTSRGEQFFGPGTRLTVL.

The chain links TRBV5-1 to TRBJ2-7; D is unresolved. CDR1 and CDR2 from the germline V gene are SGHRS and YFSETQ. The V gene lost 0 bases and the J gene lost 2 bases, with 9 bases spanning the gap. The length of the CDR3 is 14 residues. The CDR3 DNA reads as TGCGCCAGCAGCTTGGCCTCAGATACCTACGAGCAGTACTTC. Translated, it gives CASSLASDTYEQYF.